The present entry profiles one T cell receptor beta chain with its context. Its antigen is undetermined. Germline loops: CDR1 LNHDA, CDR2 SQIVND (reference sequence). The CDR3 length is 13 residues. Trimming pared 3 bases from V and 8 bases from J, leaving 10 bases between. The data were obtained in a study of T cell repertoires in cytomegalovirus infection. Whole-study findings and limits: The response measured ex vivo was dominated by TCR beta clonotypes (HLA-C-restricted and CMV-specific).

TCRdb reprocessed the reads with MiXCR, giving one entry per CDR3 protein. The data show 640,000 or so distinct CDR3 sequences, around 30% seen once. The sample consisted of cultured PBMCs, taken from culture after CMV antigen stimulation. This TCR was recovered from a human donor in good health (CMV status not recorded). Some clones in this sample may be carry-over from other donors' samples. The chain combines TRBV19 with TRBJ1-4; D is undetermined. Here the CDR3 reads CASSIESEEKLFF. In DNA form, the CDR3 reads TGTGCCAGTAGTATTGAGTCTGAGGAAAAACTGTTTTTT. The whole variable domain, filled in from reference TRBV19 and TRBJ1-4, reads DGGITQSPKYLFRKEGQNVTLSCEQNLNHDAMYWYRQDPGQGLRLIYYSQIVNDFQKGDIAEGYSVSREKKESFPLTVTSAQKNPTAFYLCASSIESEEKLFFGSGTQLSVL.